This T cell receptor beta chain was recorded in a study of T cells in localized non-small cell lung cancer. Study-wide results and limits: Higher T cell density in the blood was associated with longer overall survival, whereas higher adjacent-lung clonality associated with shorter survival. Adjacent lung held a median 57 of the top 100 tumor clones. Sequencing, confined to only one tumor region, leaves heterogeneity possible. It was uninvolved adjacent lung that showed the highest T cell clonality, exceeding tumor.

As for this clone: What it binds is unknown.

CDR3 size: 13 residues. Germline trimming cut 4 bases from V and 5 bases from J; bases unmatched to any gene: 4. Germline loops: CDR1 KGHSH, CDR2 LQKENI. The repertoire was sequenced with immunoSEQ multiplex PCR; TCRdb's copy has only in-frame clones and lacks some. Of more than 10,000 clones in the sample, about 30% were seen once. The rearrangement uses TRBV18 and TRBJ2-5, with 7 bases aligning to TRBD2. This specimen consisted of lung tumor tissue, obtained before any cancer treatment. The sequence was obtained from a female donor over 55 with stage I lung adenocarcinoma. The CDR3 spells CASSRGGGETQYF. For the CDR3, the DNA is TGTGCCAGCTCACGCGGGGGAGGGGAGACCCAGTACTTC.